Shown below are 20 T cell receptor beta chains from a single sample sequenced in a study of blood T cell repertoires in COVID-19. Some clones are missing from TCRdb's copy, which holds only in-frame ones; the method was immunoSEQ multiplex PCR. Found here are about 410,000 clones, around 91% of them singletons; the top ten hold around 0.6%. Sequenced input: PBMCs or T cells enriched from blood (not recorded which). The receptors were sampled from a man younger than 35 who had recovered from COVID-19.

This chain links TRBV28 with TRBJ1-5; no clear D. CDR3 length equals 16 residues. CDR1 and CDR2 from the germline V gene are MDHEN and SYDVKM. V was trimmed by 3 bases and J by 2 bases, leaving 14 bases between them. The CDR3 protein is CASSFPQASGNQPQHF. Written as DNA, the CDR3 is TGTGCCAGCAGTTTTCCTCAGGCATCTGGCAATCAGCCCCAGCATTTT.

The V call is TRBV28, the J call TRBJ1-4; D remains ambiguous. Looked up from germline, CDR1 is MDHEN and CDR2 is SYDVKM. V was clipped by 1 base and J by 0 bases, with 18 bases between them. The CDR3 has 19 residues. This CDR3 is CASSLSVPNTAATNEKLFF. CDR3 bases: TGTGCCAGCAGTTTATCCGTCCCCAATACAGCAGCAACTAATGAAAAACTGTTTTTT.

CDR3 sequence: CASSDGLANYGYTF. In DNA form, the CDR3 reads TGTGCCAGCAGTGACGGTTTGGCTAACTATGGCTACACCTTC. V gene TRBV2 combines with J gene TRBJ1-2; no definite D call. The CDR3 is made up of 14 amino acids. The V and J ends lost 3 bases and 0 bases respectively, with 8 bases between them. Per germline, CDR1 SNHLY and CDR2 FYNNEI.

This sequence joins TRBV24-1 and TRBJ1-2; no reliable D call. The CDR3 is made up of 12 amino acids. Trimming took 3 bases from V and 10 from J, leaving 11 bases between them. Germline CDR1 KGHDR, CDR2 SFDVKD. In nucleotides, the CDR3 is TGTGCCACCAGTGATGCCGGACTCGTCTACACCTTC. Amino acids: CATSDAGLVYTF.

The chain uses TRBV5-1 and TRBJ2-7; D might be TRBD1 (6 bases). Trimming cost V 2 bases and J 3 bases, with 15 bases left between them. The CDR3 runs 15 residues. CDR1 is SGHRS and CDR2 is YFSETQ in the germline V gene. The CDR3, as DNA: TGCGCCAGCAGCTTACTGGACAGTACATTCTACGAGCAGTACTTC. Residues: CASSLLDSTFYEQYF.

The V and J genes are TRBV18 and TRBJ2-5, with TRBD1 as a possible D gene (5 bases). CDR1 KGHSH and CDR2 LQKENI come from the germline V gene. This CDR3 has 13 residues. With 3 bases removed from V and 3 bases from J, the gap between germline ends came to 8 bases. CDR3 DNA: TGTGCCAGCTCACCTGCGACAGAAGAGACCCAGTACTTC. Translation: CASSPATEETQYF.

J is TRBJ1-1 and V is TRBV28; D is perhaps TRBD1 (5 bases). V lost 6 bases to trimming and J lost 1 base, with 15 bases between them. The CDR3 totals 15 residues. Germline V lookup: CDR1 MDHEN, CDR2 SYDVKM. DNA for the CDR3: TGTGCCAGCAGCTACCCGGGGGAGGCGAACACTGAAGCTTTCTTT. Protein sequence: CASSYPGEANTEAFF.

The chain uses TRBV7-9 and TRBJ2-7; 8 nucleotides agree with TRBD1. There are 14 residues in the CDR3. Per the germline V gene, CDR1 is SEHNR and CDR2 is FQNEAQ (reference sequence). V gave up 4 bases and J gave up 12 bases; unmatched junction bases: 14. The CDR3 loop is CASSSITGTGDAYF. The CDR3 region has the DNA TGTGCCAGCAGCTCGATAACCGGGACAGGCGACGCGTACTTC.

The chain uses TRBV6-5 and TRBJ2-4; D remains ambiguous. The length of the CDR3 is 14 residues. The germline gives CDR1 MNHEY, CDR2 SVGAGI. V was shortened by 6 bases and J by 0 bases, with 9 bases between the two germline ends. The CDR3 bases are TGTGCCAGCAGCACTGATGTAGCCAAAAACATTCAGTACTTC. Protein product: CASSTDVAKNIQYF.

This chain joins TRBV28 and TRBJ1-3; 8 bases match TRBD1. The CDR3 loop spans 14 amino acids. Per germline, CDR1 MDHEN and CDR2 SYDVKM. The trim removed 4 bases at V and 5 bases at J, leaving 4 bases unmatched. CDR3 bases: TGTGCCAGCAGTTCGGGACAGGATCGAAACACCATATATTTT. Protein product: CASSSGQDRNTIYF.

This chain uses TRBV7-9 with TRBJ2-3; D remains ambiguous. In germline, CDR1 is SEHNR, CDR2 FQNEAQ (reference sequence). V was pared by 5 bases and J by 5 bases, with 11 bases between. CDR3 length equals 13 residues. CDR3 DNA sequence: TGTGCCAGCAGCCCCCCCGCGGAAGATACGCAGTATTTT. Translation gives CASSPPAEDTQYF.

This chain connects TRBV30 to TRBJ1-1; no definite D call. CDR1 is GTSNPN and CDR2 is SVGIG in the germline V gene (reference sequence). The CDR3 is 13 residues long. V shed 0 bases and J shed 1 base, with 6 bases lying between them. CDR3 DNA: TGTGCCTGGAGTGTGCAGTCGAACACTGAAGCTTTCTTT. Its translation is CAWSVQSNTEAFF. Complete variable domain (other parts from reference TRBV30 and TRBJ1-1): SQTIHQWPATLVQPVGSPLSLECTVEGTSNPNLYWYRQAAGRGLQLLFYSVGIGQISSEVPQNLSASRPQDRQFILSSKKLLLSDSGFYLCAWSVQSNTEAFFGQGTRLTVV.

The rearrangement links TRBV15 to TRBJ2-7, with a possible D match to TRBD2 (5 bases). The CDR3 is 15 amino acids. Trimming pared 4 bases from V and 0 bases from J, leaving 13 bases between. Germline V CDR1 and CDR2: LNHNV, YYDKDF (reference sequence). This CDR3 reads CATSIESGGSYEQYF. In nucleotides, the CDR3 is TGTGCCACCAGCATTGAAAGCGGAGGCTCCTACGAGCAGTACTTC.

The chain employs TRBV19 and TRBJ1-5, with D uncertain. Trimming shortened V by 3 bases and J by 2 bases, and 26 bases separated the two germline ends. CDR1 LNHDA and CDR2 SQIVND come from the germline V gene (reference sequence). The CDR3 is 20 amino acids. CDR3 region: CASSIHPGRDIRIGNQPQHF. The CDR3 coding sequence is TGTGCCAGTAGTATCCACCCCGGCCGAGACATTAGGATTGGCAATCAGCCCCAGCATTTT.

This chain joins TRBV27 and TRBJ1-1; 9 positions agree with TRBD1. J lost 1 base, V lost 10 bases, and 4 bases had no gene match. CDR3 length: 13 residues. CDR1 is MNHEY, CDR2 SMNVEV, per germline (reference sequence). The CDR3 DNA is TGTGCCACCACAGGGGGCTCGAACACTGAAGCTTTCTTT. Translation: CATTGGSNTEAFF.

This clone was counted once. The chain joins TRBV7-9 to TRBJ2-2; TRBD2 is a possible D gene (6 bases). Germline CDR1 reads SEHNR; CDR2 reads FQNEAQ (reference sequence). The CDR3 covers 14 residues. V was pared by 7 bases and J by 4 bases, with 13 bases between. The CDR3 nucleotides read TGTGCCAGCATAGGAGGGCGTAGCACCGGGGAGCTGTTTTTT. It translates to CASIGGRSTGELFF.

This clone was detected a few times. CDR3 in amino acids: CASSPQGGSYEQYF. The DNA for the CDR3 is TGTGCCAGCAGCCCACAGGGGGGATCCTACGAGCAGTACTTC. The gene calls are TRBV5-4 and TRBJ2-7, with 8 bases identical to TRBD1. V lost 4 bases, J lost 1 base, and 4 bases stayed unmatched. The germline gives CDR1 SGHNT, CDR2 YYREEE (reference sequence). This CDR3 spans 14 amino acids.

The rearrangement joins TRBV12-3 or TRBV12-4 to TRBJ2-5; maybe TRBD2 (6 bases). Trimming shortened V by 5 bases and J by 3 bases, and 10 bases separated the two germline ends. This CDR3 is 13 amino acids long. The CDR3 bases are TGTGCCAGCAGTCCGGGACTGAAAGAGACCCAGTACTTC. Translation: CASSPGLKETQYF.

This chain connects TRBV7-3 to TRBJ1-1, with D possibly TRBD1 on 5 matching bases. This CDR3 spans 13 amino acids. Germline CDR1 SGHTA, CDR2 FQGTGA. The V gene lost 5 bases and the J gene lost 4 bases, with 11 bases spanning the gap. The CDR3 is CASSRQPLTEAFF. The CDR3 DNA reads as TGTGCCAGCAGCCGACAGCCACTCACTGAAGCTTTCTTT.

The CDR3 region is CASSIRTARQGIQPQHF. The CDR3 nucleotides read TGTGCCAGTAGTATCCGAACAGCCCGACAGGGGATTCAGCCCCAGCATTTT. This chain joins TRBV19 and TRBJ1-5; TRBD1 aligns across 8 bases. CDR1 is LNHDA, CDR2 SQIVND, per germline (reference sequence). V was clipped by 3 bases and J by 6 bases; unmatched bases: 13. This CDR3 spans 17 amino acids.